This record covers a single TCR beta chain. The antigen is undetermined. Germline CDR1 and CDR2: SGDLS and YYNGEE. V was clipped by 0 bases and J by 6 bases, with 7 bases between them. The CDR3 spans 13 residues. cDNA libraries for TCR beta contained unique molecular identifiers. TCRdb processed the PCR reads anew with MiXCR; each CDR3 protein has one entry. In the table there are more than 450,000 distinct CDR3 sequences, around a third of which are singletons. This entry is derived from a study of post-analysis software for immune sequencing data. Study at large: In terms of disease course, relapsing-remitting, secondary progressive and progressive-relapsing multiple sclerosis were included.

Study conclusions and caveats: When patients were compared with controls, about 5 TRBV segments were more frequent, TRBV5-6, TRBV5-1 and TRBV20-1 among them. Controls had significantly higher normalized Chao1 diversity than multiple sclerosis patients.

This sequence was found in a girl aged 2-17 years with multiple sclerosis. The sequencing sample was made of blood. J is TRBJ1-5 and V is TRBV9; a possible D gene is TRBD1 (5 bases). Here the CDR3 DNA reads TGTGCCAGCAGCGTAGACCAGGGTCAGCCCCAGCATTTT. Its protein product is CASSVDQGQPQHF.